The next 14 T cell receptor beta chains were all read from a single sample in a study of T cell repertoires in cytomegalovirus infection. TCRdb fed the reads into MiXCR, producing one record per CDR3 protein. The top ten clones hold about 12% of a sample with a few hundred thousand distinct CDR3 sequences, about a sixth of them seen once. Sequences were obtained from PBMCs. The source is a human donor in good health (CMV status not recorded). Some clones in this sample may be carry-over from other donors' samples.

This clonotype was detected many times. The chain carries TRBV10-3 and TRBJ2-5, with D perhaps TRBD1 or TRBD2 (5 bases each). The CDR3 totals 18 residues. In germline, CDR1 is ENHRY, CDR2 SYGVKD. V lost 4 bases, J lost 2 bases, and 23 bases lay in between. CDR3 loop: CAISGVDGGAPTQETQYF. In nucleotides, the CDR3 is TGTGCCATCAGTGGAGTTGATGGGGGAGCGCCGACGCAAGAGACCCAGTACTTC.

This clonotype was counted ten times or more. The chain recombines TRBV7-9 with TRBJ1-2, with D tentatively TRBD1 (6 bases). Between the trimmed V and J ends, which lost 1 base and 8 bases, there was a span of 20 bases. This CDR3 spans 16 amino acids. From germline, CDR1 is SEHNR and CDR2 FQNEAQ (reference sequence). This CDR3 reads CASSLDNLGAAGGYTF. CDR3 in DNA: TGTGCCAGCAGCTTAGATAATCTGGGGGCCGCCGGCGGCTACACCTTC.

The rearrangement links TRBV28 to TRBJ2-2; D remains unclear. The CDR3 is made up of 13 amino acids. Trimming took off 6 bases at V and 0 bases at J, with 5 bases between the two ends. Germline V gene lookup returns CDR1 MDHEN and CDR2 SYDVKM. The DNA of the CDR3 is TGTGCCAGCAGGCCTTCGAACACCGGGGAGCTGTTTTTT. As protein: CASRPSNTGELFF. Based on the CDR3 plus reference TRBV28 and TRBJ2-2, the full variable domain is DVKVTQSSRYLVKRTGEKVFLECVQDMDHENMFWYRQDPGLGLRLIYFSYDVKMKEKGDIPEGYSVSREKKERFSLILESASTNQTSMYLCASRPSNTGELFFGEGSRLTVL.

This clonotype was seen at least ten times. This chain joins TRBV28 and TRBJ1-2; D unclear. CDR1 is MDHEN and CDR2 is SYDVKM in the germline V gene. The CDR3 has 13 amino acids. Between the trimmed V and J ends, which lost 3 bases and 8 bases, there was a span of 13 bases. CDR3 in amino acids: CASSFLSQEGYTF. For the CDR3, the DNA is TGTGCCAGCAGTTTTCTGAGCCAAGAAGGCTACACCTTC.

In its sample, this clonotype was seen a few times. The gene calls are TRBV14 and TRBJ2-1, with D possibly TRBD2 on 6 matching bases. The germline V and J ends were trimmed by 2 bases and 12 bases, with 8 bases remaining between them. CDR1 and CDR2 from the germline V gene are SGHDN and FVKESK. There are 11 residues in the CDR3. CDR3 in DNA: TGTGCCAGCAGCCAAACTAGCCGGCAGTTCTTC. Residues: CASSQTSRQFF.

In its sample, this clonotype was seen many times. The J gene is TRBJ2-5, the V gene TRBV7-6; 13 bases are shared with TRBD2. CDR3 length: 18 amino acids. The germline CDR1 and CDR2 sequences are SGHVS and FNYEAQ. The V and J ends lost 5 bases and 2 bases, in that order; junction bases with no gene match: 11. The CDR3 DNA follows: TGTGCCAGCAGCGCACTAGCGGGGGGGCCGCTTAGGCAAGAGACCCAGTACTTC. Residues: CASSALAGGPLRQETQYF. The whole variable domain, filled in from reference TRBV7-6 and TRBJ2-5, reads GAGVSQSPRYKVTKRGQDVALRCDPISGHVSLYWYRQALGQGPEFLTYFNYEAQQDKSGLPNDRFSAERPEGSISTLTIQRTEQRDSAMYRCASSALAGGPLRQETQYFGPGTRLLVL.

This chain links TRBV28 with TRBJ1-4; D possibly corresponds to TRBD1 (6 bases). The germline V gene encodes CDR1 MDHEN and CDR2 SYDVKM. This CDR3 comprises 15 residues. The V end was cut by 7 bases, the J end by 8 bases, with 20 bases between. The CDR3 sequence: CASTPDWGRGEKLFF. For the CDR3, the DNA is TGTGCCAGCACCCCTGACTGGGGGCGGGGGGAAAAACTGTTTTTT.

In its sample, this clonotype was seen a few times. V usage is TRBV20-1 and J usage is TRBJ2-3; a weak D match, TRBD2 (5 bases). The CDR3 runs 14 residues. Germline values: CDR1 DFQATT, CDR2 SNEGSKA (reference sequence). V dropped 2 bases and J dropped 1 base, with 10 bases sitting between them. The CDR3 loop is CSARPRDRTDTQYF. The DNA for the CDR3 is TGCAGTGCTAGACCGAGGGATCGCACAGATACGCAGTATTTT.

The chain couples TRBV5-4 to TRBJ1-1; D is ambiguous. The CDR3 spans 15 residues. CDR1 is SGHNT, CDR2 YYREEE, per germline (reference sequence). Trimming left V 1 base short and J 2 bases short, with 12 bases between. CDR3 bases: TGTGCCAGCAGCTTGCCTCCGGGGTCAAACACTGAAGCTTTCTTT. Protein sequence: CASSLPPGSNTEAFF.

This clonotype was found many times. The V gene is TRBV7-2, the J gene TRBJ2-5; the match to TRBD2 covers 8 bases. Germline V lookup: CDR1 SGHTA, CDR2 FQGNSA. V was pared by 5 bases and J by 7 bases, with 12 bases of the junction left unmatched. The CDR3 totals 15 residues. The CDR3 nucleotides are TGTGCCAGCAGCCGGCATAGCGGGGATCTGGGGACCCAGTACTTC. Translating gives CASSRHSGDLGTQYF.

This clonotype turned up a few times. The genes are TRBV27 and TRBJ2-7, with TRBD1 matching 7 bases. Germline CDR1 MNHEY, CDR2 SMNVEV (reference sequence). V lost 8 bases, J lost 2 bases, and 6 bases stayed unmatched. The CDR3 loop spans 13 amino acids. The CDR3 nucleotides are TGTGCCAGCGGTCCCGACAGGGCCTACGAGCAGTACTTC. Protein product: CASGPDRAYEQYF.

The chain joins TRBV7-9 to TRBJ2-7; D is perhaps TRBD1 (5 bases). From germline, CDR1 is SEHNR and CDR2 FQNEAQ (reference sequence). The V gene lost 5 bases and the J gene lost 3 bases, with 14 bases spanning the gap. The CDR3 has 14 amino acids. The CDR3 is CASSLQVHLYEQYF. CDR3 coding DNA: TGTGCCAGCAGCCTACAGGTACACCTCTACGAGCAGTACTTC.

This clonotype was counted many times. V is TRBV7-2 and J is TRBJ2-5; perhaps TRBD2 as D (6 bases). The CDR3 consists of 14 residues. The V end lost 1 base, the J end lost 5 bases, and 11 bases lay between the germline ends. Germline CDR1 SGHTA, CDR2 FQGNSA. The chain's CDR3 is CASSLVTGDETQYF. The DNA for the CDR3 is TGTGCCAGCAGCTTAGTTACGGGGGATGAGACCCAGTACTTC. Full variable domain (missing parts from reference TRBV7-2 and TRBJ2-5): GAGVSQSPSNKVTEKGKDVELRCDPISGHTALYWYRQSLGQGLEFLIYFQGNSAPDKSGLPSDRFSAERTGGSVSTLTIQRTQQEDSAVYLCASSLVTGDETQYFGPGTRLLVL.

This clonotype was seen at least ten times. The CDR3 sequence: CASSLETGGLNQPQHF. CDR3 sequence (DNA): TGTGCCAGCAGCTTAGAAACAGGGGGACTCAATCAGCCCCAGCATTTT. V usage is TRBV7-9 and J usage is TRBJ1-5, with 8 nucleotides matching TRBD1. CDR1 SEHNR and CDR2 FQNEAQ come from the germline V gene (reference sequence). The CDR3 runs to 16 residues. V trimming: 1 base; J trimming: 3 bases; junction bases outside the gene matches: 5.